This is a list of T cell receptor beta chains from one sample in a study of blood T cell repertoires in COVID-19. Sequencing used immunoSEQ multiplex PCR; TCRdb keeps in-frame clones, though not all of them. In the table there are roughly 70,000 clones, 70% to 90% of which are singletons. Sequences were obtained from peripheral blood. All receptors derive from a man in his sixties or seventies with acute or convalescent COVID-19. Both conserved end residues are part of each CDR3. The D gene is left open where the match is weak. Only part of the rows carry a size: once, few, many, or a class if the clone is expanded.

J | V | D | size | DNA | CDR3
TRBJ1-1 | TRBV6-6 | - | - | TGTGCCAGCAGTTACTCCACATTTCGGGGTACTGAAGCTTTCTTT | CASSYSTFRGTEAFF
TRBJ1-4 | TRBV10-2 | TRBD1 | - | TGCGCCAGCAGTGGTTGGCAGGGGGCTGAAAAACTGTTTTTT | CASSGWQGAEKLFF
TRBJ1-3 | TRBV3-1/TRBV3-2 | - | few | TGTGCCAGCAGCCAATGGACAGCCTCTGGAAACACCATATATTTT | CASSQWTASGNTIYF
TRBJ2-5 | TRBV12-3/TRBV12-4 | TRBD1 | - | TGTGCGGAAGGGGGCGCGGAGGCCCAGTACTTC | CAEGGAEAQYF
TRBJ2-3 | TRBV5-1 | TRBD1 | - | TGCGCCAGCAGCTTGGGTCCACAGACAGGGTCGGGTTCAGATACGCAGTATTTT | CASSLGPQTGSGSDTQYF
TRBJ1-1 | TRBV7-6 | TRBD1 | - | TGTGCCAGCAGCTCCCAGACAGGGAAGCTGTCTGAAGCTTTCTTT | CASSSQTGKLSEAFF
TRBJ1-5 | TRBV19 | TRBD1 | once | TGTGCCAGTAGTTCTACAGGGGGCAATCAGCCCCAGCATTTT | CASSSTGGNQPQHF
TRBJ2-1 | TRBV28 | TRBD2 | - | TGTGCCAGCAGCGCTAGCGGGGGGGCAGTCATCGAGCAGTTCTTC | CASSASGGAVIEQFF
TRBJ2-3 | TRBV6-5 | TRBD1 | - | TGTGCCAGCAGTTACTCTGGACAGGGTGGAGATACGCAGTATTTT | CASSYSGQGGDTQYF
TRBJ1-5 | TRBV19 | TRBD1 | - | TGTGCCAGTAACCCGGACAGGATCGGGCCCCAGCATTTT | CASNPDRIGPQHF
TRBJ2-1 | TRBV5-4 | TRBD1 | - | TGTGCCAGCAGCTTACGGACAGGGGGCTCCGTTGAGCAGTTCTTC | CASSLRTGGSVEQFF
TRBJ2-3 | TRBV7-2 | TRBD1 | - | TGTGCCAGCAGCTTTCGACAGGGGGGCCCAGATACGCAGTATTTT | CASSFRQGGPDTQYF
TRBJ2-3 | TRBV4-1 | - | once | TGCGCCAGCAGCCACGGGGATACGCAGTATTTT | CASSHGDTQYF
TRBJ1-6 | TRBV28 | TRBD1 | - | TGTGCCAGCAGTCTCCGGGACAGGGACTCACCCCTCCACTTT | CASSLRDRDSPLHF
TRBJ1-2 | TRBV30 | - | - | TGTGCCTGGAGGGTCGGCGGAGGGAGCGGCCACTATGGCTACACCTTC | CAWRVGGGSGHYGYTF
TRBJ1-1 | TRBV5-6 | - | - | TGTGCCAGCAGCTTGAGTACAGGCAACACTGAAGCTTTCTTT | CASSLSTGNTEAFF
TRBJ1-2 | TRBV7-2 | - | - | TGTGCCAGCAGCCCACACTCGGGAGGGGTTCCCTATGGCTACACCTTC | CASSPHSGGVPYGYTF
TRBJ2-3 | TRBV5-1 | - | - | TGCGCCAGCAGCCCCCCCGGGGATACGCAGTATTTT | CASSPPGDTQYF
TRBJ1-2 | TRBV28 | - | - | TGTGCCAGCACCCCAGGAAGGGGTAACTATGGCTACACCTTC | CASTPGRGNYGYTF
TRBJ1-1 | TRBV7-9 | TRBD1 | - | TGTGCCAGCAGCTTATGGACGGACAGGGCGAACACTGAAGCTTTCTTT | CASSLWTDRANTEAFF
TRBJ1-2 | TRBV10-3 | TRBD1 | - | TGTGCCATCAGTCTACTAGGACAGGGGAGGGATGGCTACACCTTC | CAISLLGQGRDGYTF
TRBJ1-3 | TRBV5-1 | - | - | TGCGCCAGCAGCTCGACAGGTTCTTCACACTCTGGAAACACCATATATTTT | CASSSTGSSHSGNTIYF
TRBJ1-1 | TRBV19 | - | - | TGTGCCAGTAGTATAGTGGCGGGGGGATTGAACACTGAAGCTTTCTTT | CASSIVAGGLNTEAFF
TRBJ1-2 | TRBV6-5 | TRBD1 | few | TGTGCCAGCGGCGGGGCAGGGGGGTTAGGCTACACCTTC | CASGGAGGLGYTF
TRBJ2-1 | TRBV27 | TRBD1 | - | TGTGCCAGCAGTCCGGGGACAGTGGGGGAGTTCTTC | CASSPGTVGEFF
TRBJ1-5 | TRBV7-2 | TRBD1 | - | TGTGCCAGCAGCCTAAAGGGCAGGGGGCGCGATCAGCCCCAGCATTTT | CASSLKGRGRDQPQHF
TRBJ2-2 | TRBV3-1/TRBV3-2 | TRBD2 | - | TGTGCCAGCAGCCAAGATCTCGGCCTAGCGGGGGGCGGCGGGGAGCTGTTTTTT | CASSQDLGLAGGGGELFF
TRBJ1-6 | TRBV13 | - | once | TGTGCCAGCAGCTCCGCAGGGAATTCACCCCTCCACTTT | CASSSAGNSPLHF
TRBJ2-4 | TRBV2 | - | - | TGTGCCAGCAATGGGCCCCTAGCCAAAAACATTCAGTACTTC | CASNGPLAKNIQYF
TRBJ1-5 | TRBV5-8 | - | - | TGTGCCGGTGGGGGGAGGATCAATAGCAATCAGCCCCAGCATTTT | CAGGGRINSNQPQHF
TRBJ2-3 | TRBV27 | TRBD2 | few | TGTGCCAGCAGTTCCTATGGGACTAGCGACACAGATACGCAGTATTTT | CASSSYGTSDTDTQYF
TRBJ1-1 | TRBV19 | TRBD1 | few | TGTGCCAGTAGTGCTGGGACAGTTAACACTGAAGCTTTCTTT | CASSAGTVNTEAFF
TRBJ2-3 | TRBV6-4 | TRBD2 | - | TGTGCCAGCAGTGAGGCGGGGGAGGGCCAGACGACAGATACGCAGTATTTT | CASSEAGEGQTTDTQYF
TRBJ1-4 | TRBV4-1 | TRBD1 | - | TGCGCCAGCAGCCTAGGACCGGGACAGGCTAATGAAAAACTGTTTTTT | CASSLGPGQANEKLFF